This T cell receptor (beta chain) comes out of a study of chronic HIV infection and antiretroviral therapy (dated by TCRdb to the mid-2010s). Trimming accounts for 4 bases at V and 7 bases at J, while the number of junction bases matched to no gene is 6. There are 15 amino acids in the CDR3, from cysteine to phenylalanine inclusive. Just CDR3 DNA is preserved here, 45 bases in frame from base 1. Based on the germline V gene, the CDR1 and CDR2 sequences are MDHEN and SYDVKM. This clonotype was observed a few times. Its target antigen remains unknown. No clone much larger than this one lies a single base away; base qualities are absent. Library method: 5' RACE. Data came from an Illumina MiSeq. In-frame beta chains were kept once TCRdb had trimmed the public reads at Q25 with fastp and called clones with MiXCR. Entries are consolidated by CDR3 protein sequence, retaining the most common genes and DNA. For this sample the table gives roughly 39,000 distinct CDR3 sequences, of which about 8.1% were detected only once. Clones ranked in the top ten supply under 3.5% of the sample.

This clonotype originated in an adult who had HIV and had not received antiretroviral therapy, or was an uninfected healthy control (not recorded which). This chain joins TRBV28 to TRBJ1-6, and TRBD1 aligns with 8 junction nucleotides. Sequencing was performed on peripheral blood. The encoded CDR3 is CASSSRAGGNSPLHF. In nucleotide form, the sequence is TGTGCCAGCAGTTCCCGCGCAGGGGGCAATTCACCCCTCCACTTT.